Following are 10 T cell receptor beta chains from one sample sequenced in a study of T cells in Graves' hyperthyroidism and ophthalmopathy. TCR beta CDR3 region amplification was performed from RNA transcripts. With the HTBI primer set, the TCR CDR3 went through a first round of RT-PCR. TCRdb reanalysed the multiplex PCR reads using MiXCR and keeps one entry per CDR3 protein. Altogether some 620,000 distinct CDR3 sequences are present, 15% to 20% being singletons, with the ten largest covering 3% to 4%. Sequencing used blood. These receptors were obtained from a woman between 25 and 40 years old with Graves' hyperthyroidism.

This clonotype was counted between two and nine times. The CDR3 DNA reads as TGTGCCAGCAGCCCCGGACAGGGAGGATCCTACAATGAGCAGTTCTTC. This translates into CASSPGQGGSYNEQFF. The V and J genes are TRBV7-3 and TRBJ2-1; TRBD1 matches at 8 bases. Germline trimming cut 5 bases from V and 1 base from J; bases unmatched to any gene: 7. Germline lookup yields CDR1 SGHTA and CDR2 FQGTGA. The CDR3 sequence is 16 residues long.

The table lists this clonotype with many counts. CDR3 bases: TGTGCCAGCAGTTATTTACGGTTCTCATCCTACAATGAGCAGTTCTTC. Translating it yields CASSYLRFSSYNEQFF. The V call is TRBV6-1, the J call TRBJ2-1, with no clear D. The ends were cut back, 5 bases at V and 1 base at J, with 15 bases in the middle. Germline V gene sequence: CDR1 MNHNS, CDR2 SASEGT. The CDR3 loop spans 16 amino acids.

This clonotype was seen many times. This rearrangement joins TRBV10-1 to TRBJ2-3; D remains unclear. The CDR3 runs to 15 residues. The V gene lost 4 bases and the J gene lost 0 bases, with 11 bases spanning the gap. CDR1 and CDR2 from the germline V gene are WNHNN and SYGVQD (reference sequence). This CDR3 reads CASSAAPTSTDTQYF. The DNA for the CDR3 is TGCGCCAGCAGTGCAGCGCCAACTAGCACAGATACGCAGTATTTT.

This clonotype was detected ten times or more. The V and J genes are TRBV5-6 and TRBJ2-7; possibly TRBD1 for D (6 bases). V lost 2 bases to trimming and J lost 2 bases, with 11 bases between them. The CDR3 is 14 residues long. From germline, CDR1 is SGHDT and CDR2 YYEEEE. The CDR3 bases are TGTGCCAGCAGCTTAAAACGACAGGCCTACGAGCAGTACTTC. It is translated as CASSLKRQAYEQYF.

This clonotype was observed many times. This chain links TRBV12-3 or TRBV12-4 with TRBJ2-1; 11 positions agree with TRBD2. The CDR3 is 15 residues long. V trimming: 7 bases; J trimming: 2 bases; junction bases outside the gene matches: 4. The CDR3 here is CASKGTSGAYNEQFF. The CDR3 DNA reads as TGTGCCAGCAAAGGGACTAGCGGTGCCTACAATGAGCAGTTCTTC.

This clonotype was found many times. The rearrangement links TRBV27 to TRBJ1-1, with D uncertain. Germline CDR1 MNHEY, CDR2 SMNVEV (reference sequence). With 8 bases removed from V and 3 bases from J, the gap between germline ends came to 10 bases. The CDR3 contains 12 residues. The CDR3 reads CASQGPYTEAFF. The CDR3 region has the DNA TGTGCCAGCCAAGGTCCTTACACTGAAGCTTTCTTT.

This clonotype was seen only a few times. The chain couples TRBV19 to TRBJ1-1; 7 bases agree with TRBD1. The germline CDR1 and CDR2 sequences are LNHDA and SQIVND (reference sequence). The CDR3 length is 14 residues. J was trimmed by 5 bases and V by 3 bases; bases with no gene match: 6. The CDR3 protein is CASSIDRDRTEAFF. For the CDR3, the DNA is TGTGCCAGTAGTATTGACAGGGATAGGACTGAAGCTTTCTTT.

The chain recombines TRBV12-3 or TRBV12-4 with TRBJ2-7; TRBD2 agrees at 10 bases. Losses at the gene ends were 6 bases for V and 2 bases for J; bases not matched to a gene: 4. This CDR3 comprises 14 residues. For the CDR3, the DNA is TGTGCCAGCAGCACGGGACTAGCGACCTACGAGCAGTACTTC. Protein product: CASSTGLATYEQYF.

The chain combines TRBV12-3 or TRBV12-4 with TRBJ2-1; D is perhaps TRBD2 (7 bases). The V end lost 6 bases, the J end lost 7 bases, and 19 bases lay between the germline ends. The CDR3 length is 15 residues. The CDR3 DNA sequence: TGTGCCAGCAGCAGAGGGGGGGGACTACTTAATGAGCAGTTCTTC. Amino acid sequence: CASSRGGGLLNEQFF.

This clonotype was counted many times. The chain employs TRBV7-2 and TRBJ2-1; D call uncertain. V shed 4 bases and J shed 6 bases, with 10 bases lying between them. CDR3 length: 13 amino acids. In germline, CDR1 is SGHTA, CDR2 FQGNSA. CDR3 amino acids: CASSSLWANEQFF. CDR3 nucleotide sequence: TGTGCCAGCAGCTCCCTTTGGGCCAATGAGCAGTTCTTC.